This TCR beta chain was obtained from a study of post-analysis software for immune sequencing data. Study-level background: Included courses were relapsing-remitting and secondary progressive multiple sclerosis; progressive-relapsing multiple sclerosis was also included.

On this clonotype: No antigen is known for it.

Sequencing libraries made from TCR beta cDNA carried unique molecular identifiers. There were roughly 1 to 11 million T cells, and 450,000 to 550,000 cDNA molecules came from them. TCRdb re-called the PCR reads through MiXCR, storing one row per CDR3 protein. The top ten hold more than 4% of the sample, which has approximately 260,000 distinct CDR3 sequences, 35% to 40% seen once. The CDR3 extends over 15 amino acids. V lost 5 bases and J lost 5, with 18 bases in between. Per germline, CDR1 MNHEY and CDR2 SVGEGT. Study-wide results and caveats: About five TRBV segments, including TRBV5-6, TRBV5-1 and TRBV20-1, were more frequent in patients than controls. Strong co-clustering by F measure linked samples that shared a preparation batch. Diversity measured as normalized Chao1 was significantly lower in multiple sclerosis patients than in controls.

The gene calls are TRBV6-2 or TRBV6-3 and TRBJ2-5; D unresolved. This sequence originates from a girl aged 10-17 years with multiple sclerosis. Sequenced: blood. In nucleotides, the CDR3 is TGTGCCAGCAGTCAGGCGGTTGGGAATAAGGAGACCCAGTACTTC. Protein product: CASSQAVGNKETQYF.